This T cell receptor beta chain was captured by sequencing in a study of control samples from healthy donors and cancer patients. Sequenced by immunoSEQ multiplex PCR; TCRdb stores in-frame clones only, minus some. Found here are tens of thousands of clones, about 91% of them singletons; the top ten hold under 7.5%. V lost 6 bases and J lost 4; bases outside the gene matches: 6. CDR3 size: 14 residues. Germline CDR1 and CDR2: SNHLY and FYNNEI. The chain couples TRBV2 to TRBJ2-7, with TRBD1 matching over 10 bases. What was sequenced was blood. The clonotype comes from a man aged 45-60 years in good health. The CDR3: CASSVADRGYEQYF. CDR3 sequence (DNA): TGTGCCAGCAGCGTCGCGGACAGGGGGTACGAGCAGTACTTC.